Reported below is one TCR beta chain. No antigen is known for it. Germline CDR1 SGHVS, CDR2 FQNEAQ. The CDR3 consists of 14 residues. The V segment lost 5 bases and the J segment 6 bases; nucleotides outside the gene matches: 7. This PCR relied on a set of 60 Vbeta primers and 13 Jbeta primers. The repertoire was sequenced with immunoSEQ multiplex PCR; TCRdb's copy has only in-frame clones and lacks some. The table records about 120,000 clones, 60% to 85% of them present only once. The sample is drawn from a study of cytomegalovirus exposure and HLA in healthy donors. Turning to the study itself: Some 85 million unique TCRs, all from HLA-typed donors, were included in an early release of the data.

Whole-study findings and limits: Specific recognition of CMV antigens was confirmed in vitro for a few chains (all CMV-associated). Researchers reported in a later analysis that common viral pathogens appeared linked to several top clusters. Most of the CMV-associated TCR beta chains (in a later analysis) appeared to be HLA-restricted.

The source is a female donor in good health and CMV-seronegative. The source material was PBMCs. The J gene is TRBJ1-5, the V gene TRBV7-8; TRBD1 matches 7 bases. The CDR3 sequence: CASSPGTVGQPQHF. DNA of the CDR3: TGTGCCAGCAGCCCGGGGACAGTAGGTCAGCCCCAGCATTTT.